This T cell receptor beta chain was recovered during a study of human T cells and chemical hapten exposure. At the level of the study: Among samples, TCR yields varied mainly because of small differences in pooled library volume.

Time point of the sample: pre-sensitization, week 0. The treatment: therapeutic diphenylcyclopropenone sensitization with weekly scalp DPC. General study findings and limits: There was alopecia in the donors, so their immune response may differ from that of healthy people.

This clonotype was detected ten times or more. The antigen remains undetermined. One entry per CDR3 protein results from TCRdb running MiXCR on the RACE reads. In the table there are 350,000 to 450,000 distinct CDR3 sequences, less than 6.5% of which are singletons. The V and J ends lost 0 bases and 2 bases respectively, with 10 bases between them. This CDR3 is built from 15 residues. Germline loops: CDR1 LGHNA, CDR2 YNFKEQ. The J gene is TRBJ2-5, the V gene TRBV4-2, with a weak D call TRBD1 (5 bases). The source of this sequence is a woman between 45 and 60 years old with alopecia areata. Some clones in this sample may be carry-over from other donors' samples. This specimen was whole blood, taken in connection with sensitization to the hapten diphenylcyclopropenone (DPC). The DNA of the CDR3 is TGTGCCAGCAGCCAAGAATCAAGGGGACAAGAGACCCAGTACTTC. Encoded protein: CASSQESRGQETQYF.